Only a few counts were recorded for the clone carrying this T cell receptor (beta chain). Its antigen remains unknown. If no ophthalmopathy progression occurred within 18 months, Graves' hyperthyroidism was stable. Any patient presenting with uncontrolled infection, other autoimmune disease, pregnancy or lactation was left out. The V gene end was trimmed by 6 bases and the J gene end by 6 bases; junction bases not matched to a gene: 8. There are 15 residues in the CDR3. Germline CDR1 and CDR2: MNHEY and SVGEGT. These data originate in a study of T cells in Graves' hyperthyroidism and ophthalmopathy. Points from the study as a whole: For ophthalmopathy, model prediction preceded onset by a median approximately 6 months.

Amplified TCR beta CDR3 regions derived from RNA transcripts. TCR CDR3 underwent first-round RT-PCR with the HTBI primer set. TCRdb reanalysed the multiplex PCR reads using MiXCR and keeps one entry per CDR3 protein. The sample consists of roughly 200,000 distinct CDR3 sequences, 15% to 20% of them appearing once. The chain joins TRBV6-2 or TRBV6-3 to TRBJ1-5, with TRBD1 identical over 10 bases. The clonotype comes from a man aged 35 to 55 with Graves' hyperthyroidism. Sequencing was done on a sample of blood. CDR3 protein: CASSRPGQGFQPQHF. The CDR3, as DNA: TGTGCCAGCAGCAGACCGGGACAGGGGTTTCAGCCCCAGCATTTT.